Below, 21 T cell receptor beta chains from the same sample are listed, as sequenced in a study of T-cell reconstitution after alpha-beta-depleted transplantation in children. Researchers prepared the TCRbeta library using unique molecular identifiers, the study reports. Using its own MiXCR run on the PCR reads, TCRdb lists one record per CDR3 protein. This sample carries about 610,000 distinct CDR3 sequences, over 9.5% of them seen once, and the ten largest clones take less than 5%. The sequencing here drew on PBMCs from the stem cell graft donor, taken from the stem cell graft. The receptors shown here come from a human donor who donated a stem cell graft to a child with acute myeloid leukemia.

A few counts support this clonotype. The chain recombines TRBV7-6 with TRBJ2-5; D ambiguous. Per the germline V gene, CDR1 is SGHVS and CDR2 is FNYEAQ. The CDR3 has 13 amino acids. V gave up 5 bases and J gave up 1 base, with 8 bases separating them. The CDR3 region has the DNA TGTGCCAGCAGCGAGTGGGCCCAAGAGACCCAGTACTTC. It codes for CASSEWAQETQYF.

This clonotype has a count of ten or more. The chain joins TRBV3-1 to TRBJ2-5; 8 positions match TRBD2. The CDR3 has 13 residues. Germline V gene lookup returns CDR1 LGHDT and CDR2 YNNKEL (reference sequence). After removal of 5 bases from V and 4 bases from J, the junction contained 3 bases not matched to a gene. The CDR3 nucleotides are TGTGCCAGCAGCAGAACTAGCGGAGAGACCCAGTACTTC. As protein: CASSRTSGETQYF.

The rearrangement uses TRBV6-1 and TRBJ1-1; D uncertain. Deletions cut 6 bases from V and 3 bases from J, with 14 bases between. Germline V gene lookup returns CDR1 MNHNS and CDR2 SASEGT. This CDR3 comprises 14 residues. CDR3: CASSREVADTEAFF. CDR3 nucleotides: TGTGCCAGCAGCCGGGAAGTAGCGGACACTGAAGCTTTCTTT.

This clonotype showed up many times. The chain has TRBV12-3 or TRBV12-4 and TRBJ1-1; 8 bases are shared with TRBD1. J was trimmed by 6 bases and V by 5 bases; bases with no gene match: 5. The CDR3 contains 13 residues. CDR3 amino acids: CASSLGQGSEAFF. The CDR3 nucleotides read TGTGCCAGCAGTCTCGGACAGGGTTCTGAAGCTTTCTTT.

This clonotype occurred many times. The chain joins TRBV29-1 to TRBJ1-1; D ambiguous. Trimming removed 5 bases from V and 7 bases from J, with 11 bases in between. The germline V gene has CDR1 SQVTM and CDR2 ANQGSEA. The CDR3 has 11 amino acids. CDR3 nucleotides: TGCAGCGTTACGGGCGCCGGTGAAGCTTTCTTT. Protein: CSVTGAGEAFF.

Many counts were recorded for this clonotype. The chain is built from TRBV29-1 and TRBJ2-3; 10 bases are shared with TRBD1. This CDR3 region has 13 residues. CDR1 and CDR2 (germline): SQVTM, ANQGSEA. Trimming removed 5 bases from V and 3 bases from J; junction bases left unmatched: 2. The CDR3 spells CSVWTGGTDTQYF. For the CDR3, the DNA is TGCAGCGTTTGGACAGGGGGGACAGATACGCAGTATTTT.

The gene calls are TRBV7-3 and TRBJ1-4, with TRBD1 as a possible D gene (5 bases). The CDR3 loop spans 18 amino acids. Trimming stripped 5 bases from V and 0 bases from J, with 19 bases between. Germline V gene sequence: CDR1 SGHTA, CDR2 FQGTGA. The CDR3 sequence is CASSPPDTLPPTNEKLFF. CDR3 coding DNA: TGTGCCAGCAGCCCCCCGGACACACTACCTCCAACTAATGAAAAACTGTTTTTT.

This clonotype was counted ten times or more. This chain connects TRBV3-1 to TRBJ2-1; 12 nucleotides align to TRBD2. V shed 4 bases and J 5 bases; nucleotides not matched to a gene: 9. The CDR3 extends over 17 amino acids. The V gene's germline CDR1 is LGHDT and CDR2 YNNKEL (reference sequence). CDR3 protein: CASSPQPTSGSNNEQFF. CDR3 DNA sequence: TGTGCCAGCAGCCCCCAACCGACTAGCGGGAGTAACAATGAGCAGTTCTTC.

The rearrangement joins TRBV12-3 or TRBV12-4 to TRBJ2-1, with 7 nucleotides matching TRBD1. The CDR3 covers 13 residues. V lost 4 bases to trimming and J lost 9 bases; unmatched junction nucleotides: 6. In nucleotides, the CDR3 is TGTGCCAGCAGTTCCACCGACAGGGCTGAGCAGTTCTTC. This gives the protein CASSSTDRAEQFF.

The table lists this clonotype with a few counts. The chain couples TRBV10-3 to TRBJ2-7; tentative D call: TRBD1 (7 bases). The germline gives CDR1 ENHRY, CDR2 SYGVKD. The CDR3 loop spans 12 amino acids. V was pared by 10 bases and J by 1 base, with 11 bases between. CDR3 sequence: CATRGASYEQYF. The CDR3 nucleotides are TGTGCCACCAGGGGGGCTTCCTACGAGCAGTACTTC.

This clonotype came up many times. The chain is built from TRBV12-3 or TRBV12-4 and TRBJ1-3; D uncertain. Deletions cut 3 bases from V and 2 bases from J, with 8 bases between. This CDR3 is built from 14 residues. The CDR3 DNA sequence: TGTGCCAGCAGTTTTATTGGGACTGGAAACACCATATATTTT. It yields the protein CASSFIGTGNTIYF.

There are many counts of this clonotype. The CDR3 is CSARDGTGGLNQPQHF. In DNA, the CDR3 is TGCAGTGCTAGAGATGGGACAGGGGGATTGAATCAGCCCCAGCATTTT. This chain uses TRBV20-1 with TRBJ1-5; the match to TRBD1 covers 11 bases. Germline assignment: CDR1 DFQATT and CDR2 SNEGSKA (reference sequence). The CDR3 extends over 16 amino acids. Unmatched junction bases numbered 5, after V lost 0 bases and J lost 4 bases.

The chain is built from TRBV9 and TRBJ2-7, with D maybe TRBD1 (5 bases). The V and J ends lost 2 bases and 3 bases respectively, with 9 bases between them. Looked up from germline, CDR1 is SGDLS and CDR2 is YYNGEE. CDR3 length equals 13 residues. CDR3 in DNA: TGTGCCAGCAGCGTCAAGGGGTACTACGAGCAGTACTTC. Protein sequence: CASSVKGYYEQYF.

This clonotype was seen a few times. V is TRBV10-3 and J is TRBJ1-2; TRBD1 is a possible D gene (6 bases). V was clipped by 10 bases and J by 4 bases, with 13 bases between them. Germline loops: CDR1 ENHRY, CDR2 SYGVKD. The CDR3 loop spans 12 amino acids. CDR3 protein: CATQDRSYGYTF. The DNA of the CDR3 is TGTGCCACCCAGGACAGAAGCTATGGCTACACCTTC.

This clonotype was seen repeatedly, ten times or more. The chain recombines TRBV28 with TRBJ2-7; D might be TRBD2 (5 bases). The CDR3 loop spans 11 amino acids. The germline CDR1 and CDR2 sequences are MDHEN and SYDVKM. V was trimmed by 8 bases and J by 3 bases, leaving 8 bases between them. Here the CDR3 DNA reads TGTGCCAGCGAGGGCAACTACGAGCAGTACTTC. Protein product: CASEGNYEQYF.

This clonotype has at least ten counts. The V call is TRBV4-3, the J call TRBJ2-7; D may correspond to TRBD1 or TRBD2 (5 bases each). Germline lookup yields CDR1 LGHNA and CDR2 YSLEER. The CDR3 extends over 14 amino acids. V dropped 4 bases and J dropped 2 bases, with 12 bases sitting between them. DNA for the CDR3: TGCGCCAGCAGCCCATTTGGGGGAGCCTACGAGCAGTACTTC. Protein product: CASSPFGGAYEQYF.

There are many counts of this clonotype. The gene calls are TRBV25-1 and TRBJ2-1; D possibly uses TRBD1 or TRBD2 (5 bases each). V shed 3 bases and J shed 7 bases, with 16 bases lying between them. There are 15 residues in the CDR3. Germline V gene lookup returns CDR1 MGHDK and CDR2 SYGVNS. CDR3: CASSDGDPTWNEQFF. In DNA form, the CDR3 reads TGTGCCAGCAGTGACGGGGACCCAACGTGGAATGAGCAGTTCTTC.

This clonotype appeared many times. V and J are TRBV29-1 and TRBJ2-7, with TRBD2 matching over 13 bases. The V gene's germline CDR1 is SQVTM and CDR2 ANQGSEA. The CDR3 covers 14 residues. Trimming removed 5 bases from V and 6 bases from J; junction bases left unmatched: 7. CDR3 in amino acids: CSVSGLAGVAEQYF. In DNA, the CDR3 is TGCAGCGTTTCTGGACTAGCGGGAGTCGCCGAGCAGTACTTC.

This clonotype was observed a few times. The gene calls are TRBV29-1 and TRBJ2-7; 9 bases line up with TRBD1. The CDR3 totals 14 residues. Germline V gene data show CDR1 as SQVTM and CDR2 as ANQGSEA. V trimming: 4 bases; J trimming: 0 bases; junction bases outside the gene matches: 4. CDR3 residues: CSVVRTGASYEQYF. CDR3 nucleotides: TGCAGCGTTGTCCGGACAGGGGCCTCCTACGAGCAGTACTTC.

The chain uses TRBV20-1 and TRBJ2-1, with 9 bases aligning to TRBD2. Germline V CDR1 and CDR2: DFQATT, SNEGSKA (reference sequence). The CDR3 runs to 16 residues. CDR3 sequence reads: CSLDTGVAGDGSEQFF. For the CDR3, the DNA is TGCAGCCTGGACACCGGGGTAGCGGGAGATGGTAGTGAGCAGTTCTTC.

The chain joins TRBV12-3 or TRBV12-4 to TRBJ2-5; the match to TRBD1 covers 10 bases. After removal of 1 base from V and 4 bases from J, the junction contained 9 bases not matched to a gene. The length of the CDR3 is 17 residues. The CDR3 loop reads CASSLGLDRGRRETQYF. The CDR3 region has the DNA TGTGCCAGCAGTTTAGGGTTAGACAGGGGGCGAAGAGAGACCCAGTACTTC.